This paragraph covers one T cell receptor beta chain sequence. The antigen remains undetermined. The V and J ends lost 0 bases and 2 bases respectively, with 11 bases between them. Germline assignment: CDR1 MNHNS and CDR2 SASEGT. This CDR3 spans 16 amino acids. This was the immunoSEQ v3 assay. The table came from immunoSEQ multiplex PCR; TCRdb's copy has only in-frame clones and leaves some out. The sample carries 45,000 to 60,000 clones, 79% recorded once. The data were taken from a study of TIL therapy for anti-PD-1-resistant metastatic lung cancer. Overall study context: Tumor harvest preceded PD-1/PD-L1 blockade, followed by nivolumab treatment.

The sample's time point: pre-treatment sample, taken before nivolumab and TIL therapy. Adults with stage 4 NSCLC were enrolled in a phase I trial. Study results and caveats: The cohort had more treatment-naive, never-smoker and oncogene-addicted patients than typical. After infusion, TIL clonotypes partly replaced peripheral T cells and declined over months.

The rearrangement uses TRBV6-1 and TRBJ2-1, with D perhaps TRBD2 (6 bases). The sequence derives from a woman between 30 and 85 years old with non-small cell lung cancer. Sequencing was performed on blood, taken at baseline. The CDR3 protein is CASSEARREPYNEQFF. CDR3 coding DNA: TGTGCCAGCAGTGAAGCGCGGAGGGAACCCTACAATGAGCAGTTCTTC.